The clone carrying this TCR beta chain came up many times. Its antigen is still unknown. The record originates from a study of early T cells in non-severe SARS-CoV-2 infection. Study-level findings and limits: VDJdb matches were skewed toward anti-spike CD8 T cell responses.

TCRdb redid the calling of the 5' RACE reads with MiXCR, one entry per CDR3 protein. The sample contains 50,000 to 60,000 distinct CDR3 sequences, 6.5% to 7.5% of which appear only once. V was pared by 4 bases and J by 9 bases, with 6 bases of the junction left unmatched. The CDR3 spans 13 residues. CDR1 is SGHTA and CDR2 is FQGNSA in the germline V gene. The sequence was obtained from an adult who was a healthcare worker with PCR-confirmed SARS-CoV-2 infection or an uninfected control (not recorded which). J is TRBJ2-1 and V is TRBV7-2; 7 nucleotides line up with TRBD1. The sample consisted of whole blood, taken at baseline. CDR3 sequence reads: CASSSDRRSEQFF. The CDR3 DNA follows: TGTGCCAGCAGCTCGGACAGGAGGAGTGAGCAGTTCTTC.